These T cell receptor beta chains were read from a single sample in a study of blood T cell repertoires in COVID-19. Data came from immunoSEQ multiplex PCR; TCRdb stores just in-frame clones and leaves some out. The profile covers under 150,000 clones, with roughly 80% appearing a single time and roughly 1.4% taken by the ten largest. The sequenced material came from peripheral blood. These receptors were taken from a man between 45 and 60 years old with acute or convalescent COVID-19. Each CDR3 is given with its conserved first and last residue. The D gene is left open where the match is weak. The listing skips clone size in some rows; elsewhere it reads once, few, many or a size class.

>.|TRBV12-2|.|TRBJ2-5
TGTGCAAGTCGCTTCCGGGTCCAAGAGACCCAGTACTTC
CASRFRVQETQYF
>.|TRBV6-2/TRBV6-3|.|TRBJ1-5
TGTGCCAGCAGTATCACAGGGACGGGTCAGCCCCAGCATTTT
CASSITGTGQPQHF
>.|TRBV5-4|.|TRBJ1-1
TGTGCCAGCAGCTTTGTCCGGAACACTGAAGCTTTCTTT
CASSFVRNTEAFF
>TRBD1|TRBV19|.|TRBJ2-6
TGTGCCAGTAGCCTCTGGGGGACAGGGGGTACTGGGGCCAACGTCCTGACTTTC
CASSLWGTGGTGANVLTF
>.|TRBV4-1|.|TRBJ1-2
TGCGCCAGCAGCCAAGGGAGGGCTGGCTACACCTTC
CASSQGRAGYTF
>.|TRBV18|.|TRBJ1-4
TGTGCCAGCTCACGAGGATCCCCCGAAAAACTGTTTTTT
CASSRGSPEKLFF
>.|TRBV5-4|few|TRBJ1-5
TGTGCCAGCAGCTTGGCGGGTGGCGGCAATCAGCCCCAGCATTTT
CASSLAGGGNQPQHF
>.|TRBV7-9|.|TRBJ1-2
TGTGCCAGCAGTCTCCCTCACGGGGGGCTCGATGGCTACACCTTC
CASSLPHGGLDGYTF
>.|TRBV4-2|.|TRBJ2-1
TGTGCCAGCAGCCAAGATCCGAATAGCGGTTACAATGAGCAGTTCTTC
CASSQDPNSGYNEQFF
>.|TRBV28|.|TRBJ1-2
TGTGCCAGCAGTATAAACAGGGAGTATGGCTACACCTTC
CASSINREYGYTF
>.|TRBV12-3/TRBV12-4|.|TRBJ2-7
TGTGCCAGCAGTTTAACGGACTTCTACGAGCAGTACTTC
CASSLTDFYEQYF
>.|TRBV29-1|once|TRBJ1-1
TGCAGCGGAGAGACAGGATCCAACACTGAAGCTTTCTTT
CSGETGSNTEAFF
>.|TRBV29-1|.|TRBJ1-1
TGCAGCGTCCATCGGGGATGGGGGAACACTGAAGCTTTCTTT
CSVHRGWGNTEAFF
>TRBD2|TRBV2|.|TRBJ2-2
TGTGCCAGCAGTGAACCTAGCGGGGGGGCCCGAACCGGGGAGCTGTTTTTT
CASSEPSGGARTGELFF
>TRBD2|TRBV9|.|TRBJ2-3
TGTGCCAGCAGCGGAGCGGGGGGGCCGGCAGATACGCAGTATTTT
CASSGAGGPADTQYF
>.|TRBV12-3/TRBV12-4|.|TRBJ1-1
TGTGCCAGCAGTTTACCCCAAACTGAAGCTTTCTTT
CASSLPQTEAFF
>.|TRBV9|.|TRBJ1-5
TGTGCCAGCAGCGCAACAGGAAGCAATCAGCCCCAGCATTTT
CASSATGSNQPQHF
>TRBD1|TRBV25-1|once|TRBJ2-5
TGTGCCAGCAGGACAGGGGGTGGGGAGACCCAGTACTTC
CASRTGGGETQYF
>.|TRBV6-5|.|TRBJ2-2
TGTGCCAGCAGTAAGGAGGTCGGGGAGCTGTTTTTT
CASSKEVGELFF
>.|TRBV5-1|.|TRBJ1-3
TGCGCCAGCAGCATAACAGGGAACGGAAACACCATATATTTT
CASSITGNGNTIYF
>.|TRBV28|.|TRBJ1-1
TGTGCCAGCAGGGACACCATGAACACTGAAGCTTTCTTT
CASRDTMNTEAFF
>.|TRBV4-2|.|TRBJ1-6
TGTGCCAGCAGGCCGGGGGTGGGTAGCATTAATTCACCCCTCCACTTT
CASRPGVGSINSPLHF
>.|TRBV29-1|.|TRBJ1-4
TGCAGCGCTCGGGACACCCGAGAAAAACTGTTTTTT
CSARDTREKLFF
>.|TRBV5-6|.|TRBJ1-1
TGTGCCAGCAGCCCGAAGGGGGTGCTGAACACTGAAGCTTTCTTT
CASSPKGVLNTEAFF
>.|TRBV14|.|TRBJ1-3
TGTGCCAGCAGCCAAGATGGAGGGACCGCACGAAACACCATATATTTT
CASSQDGGTARNTIYF
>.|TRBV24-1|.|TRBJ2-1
TGTGCCACCAGTGGGGGAGAGGGCTCCTACAATGAGCAGTTCTTC
CATSGGEGSYNEQFF
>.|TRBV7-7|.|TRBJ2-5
TGTGCCAGCAGCTTAGGAAGACAGAATGGGGAGACCCAGTACTTC
CASSLGRQNGETQYF
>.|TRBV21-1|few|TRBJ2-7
TGTGCCAGCAGCAAAGTCCCAATCCTCCGGGACAGGGTCTACGAGCAGTACTTC
CASSKVPILRDRVYEQYF
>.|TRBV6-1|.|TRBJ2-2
TGTGCCAGCAGTGAAGAATGGGGGGGCCGTGTCACCGGGGAGCTGTTTTTT
CASSEEWGGRVTGELFF
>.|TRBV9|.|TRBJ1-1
TGTGCCAGCAGCGTAGCGAACGATGACAGCGAAGCTTTCTTT
CASSVANDDSEAFF
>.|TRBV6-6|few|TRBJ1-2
TGTGCCAGCAGTTACTCGGAGTATGGCTCTGGCTACACCTTC
CASSYSEYGSGYTF
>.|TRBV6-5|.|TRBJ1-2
TGTGCCAGCGATTATCGGGGTTCCTATGGCTACACCTTC
CASDYRGSYGYTF
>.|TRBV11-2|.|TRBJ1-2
TGTGCTAGCAGCTTAGATTCCGGGATATTCTATGGCTACACCTTC
CASSLDSGIFYGYTF
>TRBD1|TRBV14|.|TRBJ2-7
TGTGCCAGCAGTGGGACAGGGATTACATACGAGCAGTACTTC
CASSGTGITYEQYF
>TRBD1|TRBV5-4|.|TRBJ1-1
TGTGCCAGCAGCCCTGGACAGGGGGACACTGAAGCTTTCTTT
CASSPGQGDTEAFF
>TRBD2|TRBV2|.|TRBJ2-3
TGTGCCAGCAGTCTAGCGGTTAACACAGATACGCAGTATTTT
CASSLAVNTDTQYF
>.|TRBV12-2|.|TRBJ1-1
TGTGCAAGTCGCTTAGGTACCGGGACAGGGGTTGTAGACACTGAAGCTTTCTTT
CASRLGTGTGVVDTEAFF
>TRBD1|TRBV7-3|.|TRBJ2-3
TGTGCCAGCAGCCGGGTGGGACAGGCCACAGATACGCAGTATTTT
CASSRVGQATDTQYF
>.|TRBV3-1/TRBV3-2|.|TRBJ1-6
TGTGCCAGCAGCCAAGGGACCGGGGTTTATAATTCACCCCTCCACTTT
CASSQGTGVYNSPLHF
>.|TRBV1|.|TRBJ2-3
TGCACCAGCAGCCAGCTAGCGGGGGGCCATCGTGCTAGCACAGATACGCAGTATTTT
CTSSQLAGGHRASTDTQYF
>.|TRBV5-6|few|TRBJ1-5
TGTGCCAGCAGCTCGTGGGCAACGCCTAATCAGCCCCAGCATTTT
CASSSWATPNQPQHF
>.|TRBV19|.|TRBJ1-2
TGTGCCAGTAGTATACGGGGTACAGCTAACTATGGCTACACCTTC
CASSIRGTANYGYTF
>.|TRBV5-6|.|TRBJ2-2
TGTGCCAGCAGCCCTTTTGGGGCAGATAACACCGGGGAGCTGTTTTTT
CASSPFGADNTGELFF
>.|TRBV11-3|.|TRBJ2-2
TGTGCCAGCAGCCCCTCAGGGGTCCGAGGCACCGGGGAGCTGTTTTTT
CASSPSGVRGTGELFF
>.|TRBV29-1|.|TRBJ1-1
TGCAGCGCCCAGGACAGAATGAACACTGAAGCTTTCTTT
CSAQDRMNTEAFF
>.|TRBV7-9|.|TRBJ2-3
TGTGCCAGCAGCTTAGTAGGGGGGGCAGGGGATACGCAGTATTTT
CASSLVGGAGDTQYF
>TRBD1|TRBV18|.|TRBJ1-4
TGTGCCAGCTCACCGGGACAGTATGAAAAACTGTTTTTT
CASSPGQYEKLFF
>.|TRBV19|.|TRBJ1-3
TGTGCCAGTACCCAGGGAGGGGTCTCTCTTGGAAACACCATATATTTT
CASTQGGVSLGNTIYF
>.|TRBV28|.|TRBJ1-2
TGTGCCAGCAGTCTCGCACGACAGGTGGGCTACACCTTC
CASSLARQVGYTF
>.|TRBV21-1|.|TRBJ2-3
TGTGCCAGCAGCTTAACGATCCGGGACAACAACACAGATACGCAGTATTTT
CASSLTIRDNNTDTQYF
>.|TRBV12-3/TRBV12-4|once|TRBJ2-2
TGTGCCAGCAGCCTTCCCGGGGAGCTGTTTTTT
CASSLPGELFF
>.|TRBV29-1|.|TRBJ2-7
TGCAGCGTGGGGGGATACGTAAGCTCCTACGAGCAGTACTTC
CSVGGYVSSYEQYF
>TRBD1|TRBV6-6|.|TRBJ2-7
TGTGCCAGCAAAGTTCGACAGGGGGCGGGCGAGCAGTACTTC
CASKVRQGAGEQYF
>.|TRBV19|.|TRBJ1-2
TGTGCCAGTAGAAACAAAGTCTATGGCTACACCTTC
CASRNKVYGYTF
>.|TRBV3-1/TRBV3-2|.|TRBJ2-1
TGTGCCAGCAGCCAAGGGAGCAGGGGAAATGAGCAGTTCTTC
CASSQGSRGNEQFF
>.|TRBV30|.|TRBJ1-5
TGTGCCTGGAGTGTACCGGGTCGGCCCCAGCATTTT
CAWSVPGRPQHF